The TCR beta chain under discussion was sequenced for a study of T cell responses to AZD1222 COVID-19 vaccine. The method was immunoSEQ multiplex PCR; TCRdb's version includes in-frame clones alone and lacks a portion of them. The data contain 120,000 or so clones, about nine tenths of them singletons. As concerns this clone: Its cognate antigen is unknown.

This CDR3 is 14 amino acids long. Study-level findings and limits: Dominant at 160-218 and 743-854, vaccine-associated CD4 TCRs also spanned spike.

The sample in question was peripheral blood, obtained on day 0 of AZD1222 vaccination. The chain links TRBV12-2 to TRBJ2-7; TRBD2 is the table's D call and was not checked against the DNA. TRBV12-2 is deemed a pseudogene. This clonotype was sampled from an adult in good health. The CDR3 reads CASRLGADFYEQYF. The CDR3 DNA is TGTGCAAGTCGCTTAGGCGCCGACTTCTACGAGCAGTACTTC.